This T cell receptor (beta chain) was captured in a study of T cell responses to AZD1222 COVID-19 vaccine. Turning to the study itself: Researchers grouped second doses given at about 4 or about 12 weeks into one pool. Whole-study findings and limits: Increased Spike-specific TCR breadth and depth were observed after two AZD1222 doses. Clonal diversity may have been underestimated in mostly white British donors.

Data came from immunoSEQ multiplex PCR; TCRdb stores just in-frame clones and leaves some out. The sample holds some 120,000 clones, about 93% seen once. Note on this clone: The antigen is unknown. Its ends do not fully match the called genes, so a read error is possible.

The sample consisted of peripheral blood, taken on day 0 of AZD1222 vaccination. This clonotype was obtained from an adult in good health.

The CDR3 DNA reads as TGTGCCAGCAGCCTAGCGTCGGACTACAATGAGCAGTTCTTC. It yields the protein CASSLASDYNEQFF. This sequence joins TRBV7-9 and TRBJ2-1; tentatively, D is TRBD2 (6 bases). CDR1 and CDR2 (germline): SEHNR, FQNEAQ (reference sequence). This CDR3 has 14 amino acids.